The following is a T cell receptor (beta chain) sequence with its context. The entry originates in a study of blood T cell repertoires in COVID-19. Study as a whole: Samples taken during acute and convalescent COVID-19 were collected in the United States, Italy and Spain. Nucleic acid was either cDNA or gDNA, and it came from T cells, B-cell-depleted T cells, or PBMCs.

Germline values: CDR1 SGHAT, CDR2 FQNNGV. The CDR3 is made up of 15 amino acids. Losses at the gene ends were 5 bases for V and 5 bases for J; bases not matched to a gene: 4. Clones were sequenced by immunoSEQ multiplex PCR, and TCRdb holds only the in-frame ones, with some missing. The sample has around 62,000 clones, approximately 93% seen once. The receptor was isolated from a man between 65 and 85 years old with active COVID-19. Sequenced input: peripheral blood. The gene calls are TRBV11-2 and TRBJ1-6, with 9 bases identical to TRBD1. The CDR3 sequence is CASSTRTGDNSPLHF. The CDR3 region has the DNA TGTGCCAGCAGCACACGGACAGGGGATAATTCACCCCTCCACTTT. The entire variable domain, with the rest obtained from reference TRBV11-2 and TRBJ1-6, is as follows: EAGVAQSPRYKIIEKRQSVAFWCNPISGHATLYWYQQILGQGPKLLIQFQNNGVVDDSQLPKDRFSAERLKGVDSTLKIQPAKLEDSAVYLCASSTRTGDNSPLHFGNGTRLTVT.